The T cell receptor (beta chain) described here comes from a study of blood T cell repertoires in COVID-19. On the study more broadly: Specimens from acute and convalescent COVID-19 originated in the United States, Italy and Spain. PBMCs, B-cell-depleted T cells, or T cells provided the cDNA or gDNA that made up the material.

This CDR3 comprises 13 residues. V dropped 1 base and J dropped 5 bases, with 10 bases sitting between them. The germline CDR1 and CDR2 sequences are SQVTM and ANQGSEA. Data came from immunoSEQ multiplex PCR; TCRdb stores just in-frame clones and leaves some out. The sample yields fewer than 200,000 clones, around four fifths seen once. This chain joins TRBV29-1 and TRBJ2-3, with no clear D. The sequencing input was peripheral blood. The clonotype was recovered from a woman aged 70-85 years who had recovered from COVID-19. DNA for the CDR3: TGCAGCGTTGAAGCGCTAGTTCTAGATACGCAGTATTTT. Translated, it gives CSVEALVLDTQYF.